This T cell receptor beta chain was recovered during a study of CD8 T cells in ankylosing spondylitis. Study-level points and caveats: Reports of some motif variants in reactive arthritis synovial fluid and blood predate this one. Disease-associated clones were CD8+ and fairly uncommon in peripheral blood. Made up of eight or nine highly homologous variants, a TCR beta motif appeared characteristic of ankylosing spondylitis blood.

Libraries for TCR beta were made by quantitative 5'-RACE with molecular barcodes. Using its own MiXCR run on the 5' RACE reads, TCRdb lists one record per CDR3 protein. Of 300,000 to 400,000 distinct CDR3 sequences detected, 20% to 25% appear once; the ten largest clones hold about 12%. This clonotype was seen ten or more times. Its antigen is unidentified. V dropped 0 bases and J dropped 4; count of bases not matched to a gene: 7. The germline V gene encodes CDR1 SGHDT and CDR2 YYEEEE. This CDR3 is built from 16 residues. The chain links TRBV5-6 to TRBJ2-3; TRBD2 agrees at 8 bases. This sequence originates from a male donor with ankylosing spondylitis or in good health (not recorded which). Sequencing was performed on blood, either unsorted or a sorted T cell fraction (not recorded which). The CDR3, as DNA: TGTGCCAGCAGCTTGGTCGGGGGGGGTGGAGCAGATACGCAGTATTTT. Its translation is CASSLVGGGGADTQYF.